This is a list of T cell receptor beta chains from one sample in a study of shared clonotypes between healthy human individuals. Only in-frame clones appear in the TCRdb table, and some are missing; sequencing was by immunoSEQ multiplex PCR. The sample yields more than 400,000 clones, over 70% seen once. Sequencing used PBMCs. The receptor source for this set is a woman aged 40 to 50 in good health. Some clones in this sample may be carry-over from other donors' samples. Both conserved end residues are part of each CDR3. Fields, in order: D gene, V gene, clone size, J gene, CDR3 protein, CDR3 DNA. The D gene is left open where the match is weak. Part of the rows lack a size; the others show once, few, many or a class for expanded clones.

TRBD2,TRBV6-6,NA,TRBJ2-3,CASRQLLAGVTDTQYF,TGTGCCAGCAGACAACTACTAGCGGGAGTAACAGATACGCAGTATTTT
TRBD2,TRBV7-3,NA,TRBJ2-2,CASSLGLAGLPSTGELFF,TGTGCCAGCAGCTTAGGACTAGCGGGACTTCCTAGCACCGGGGAGCTGTTTTTT
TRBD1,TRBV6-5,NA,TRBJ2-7,CASRQEGAAEQYF,TGTGCCAGCAGGCAAGAGGGGGCCGCCGAGCAGTACTTC
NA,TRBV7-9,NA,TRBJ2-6,CASSLAGRGTGANVLTF,TGTGCCAGCAGCTTAGCGGGCAGGGGAACTGGGGCCAACGTCCTGACTTTC
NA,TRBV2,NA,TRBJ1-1,CASSGGSLNTEAFF,TGTGCCAGCAGTGGCGGCAGTCTGAACACTGAAGCTTTCTTT
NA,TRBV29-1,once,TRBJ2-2,CSVHSGTNTGELFF,TGCAGCGTTCATTCCGGGACAAACACCGGGGAGCTGTTTTTT
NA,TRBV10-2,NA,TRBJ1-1,CASSEIGNAFF,TGCGCCAGCAGTGAAATCGGAAACGCTTTCTTT
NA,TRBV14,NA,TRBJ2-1,CASSQESFANYEQFF,TGTGCCAGCAGCCAAGAATCGTTTGCGAACTACGAGCAGTTCTTC
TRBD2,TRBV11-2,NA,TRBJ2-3,CASSRLTSGSTDTQYF,TGTGCCAGCAGCAGGTTGACTAGCGGTAGCACAGATACGCAGTATTTT
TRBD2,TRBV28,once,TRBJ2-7,CASSLQREAYEQYF,TGTGCCAGCAGTTTACAGCGGGAGGCCTACGAGCAGTACTTC
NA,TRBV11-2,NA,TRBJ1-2,CASSPLSVGGCTF,TGTGCCAGCAGCCCCCTTAGCGTGGGGGGTTGCACCTTC
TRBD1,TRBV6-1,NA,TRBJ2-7,CASSDRDRGSYEQYF,TGTGCCAGCAGTGATCGGGACAGGGGCTCCTACGAGCAGTACTTC
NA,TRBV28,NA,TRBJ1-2,CASSMSGGSRYGYTF,TGTGCCAGCAGCATGTCCGGGGGCTCGAGGTATGGCTACACCTTC
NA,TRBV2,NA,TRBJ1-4,CASSANLRPEKLFF,TGTGCCAGCAGTGCGAATCTACGGCCTGAAAAACTGTTTTTT